This TCR beta chain was sequenced in a study of cytomegalovirus exposure and HLA in healthy donors. Study as a whole: Genotyping showed less than 85% of hundreds of donors falling in the Caucasian-associated ancestry cluster.

The PCR had 60 Vbeta and 13 Jbeta primers. Profiling relied on immunoSEQ multiplex PCR, and the TCRdb table lists in-frame clones only, not all of them. This sample yields some 200,000 clones, of which about 80% are seen a single time; approximately 2.4% belongs to the top ten. Study findings and constraints: Per a prior analysis, the majority of TCR beta V segments were productive roughly 90% or roughly 30% of the time. As confirmed in vitro, three CMV-associated chains were specific for CMV antigens.

As concerns this clone: Antigen specificity is unknown.

Between the trimmed V and J ends, which lost 3 bases and 5 bases, there was a span of 7 bases. This CDR3 has 12 residues. Per the germline V gene, CDR1 is MNHEY and CDR2 is SMNVEV (reference sequence). The V call is TRBV27, the J call TRBJ1-1, with D unclear. The specimen was PBMCs. This TCR was recovered from a woman between 45 and 60 years old in good health and CMV-seronegative. Here the CDR3 DNA reads TGTGCCAGCAGTTTTCGAGGAACTGAAGCTTTCTTT. It specifies CASSFRGTEAFF.